This TCR beta chain comes out of a study of shared clonotypes between healthy human individuals. Study context: Each donor had three CD4 naive, three CD4 memory, two CD8 naive and one CD8 memory plate.

Points from the study as a whole: Only a few donors were included, so the genetic and exposure-history diversity represented was limited.

Turning to this clone: The target antigen is unknown.

Deep-level assay runs were performed. How the authors handled the data: Filtering differed since immunoSEQ provided only junctions, with no quality scores. Libraries were prepared by immunoSEQ multiplex PCR; TCRdb keeps only in-frame clonotypes and omits some of them. V and J calls and clone size are those listed in that table; D and trimming were worked out from the DNA. The data show under 1,900,000 clones, about 98.5% seen once. V gave up 7 bases and J gave up 6 bases, with 13 bases separating them. The CDR3 is made up of 12 amino acids. Germline V gene data show CDR1 as MRHNA and CDR2 as SNTAGT. This TCR was recovered from a man aged 25-45 years in good health. The sequencing sample was made of naive CD4+ T cells sorted from blood. Subset given: CD45RA+ positively selected. The J gene is TRBJ2-7, the V gene TRBV6-4; unclear D gene. The CDR3 loop is CASNLRWSEQYF. DNA for the CDR3: TGTGCCAGCAACCTCCGGTGGTCCGAGCAGTACTTC.